The entry below gives a single T cell receptor (beta chain) sequence along with its context. Its antigen is unidentified. This specimen belongs to a study of cytomegalovirus exposure and HLA in healthy donors. The CDR3 spans 12 residues. The germline CDR1 and CDR2 sequences are MNHNS and SASEGT. V gave up 7 bases and J gave up 9 bases, with 14 bases separating them. The primer mix had 60 Vbeta and 13 Jbeta primers. Assay: immunoSEQ multiplex PCR; the TCRdb copy retains only in-frame clones and omits some. This sample has around 89,000 clones, with about 74% found just once. Overall study results and limits: A highly shared variant cluster was judged a likely technical artifact.

The specimen sequenced was PBMCs. The clonotype comes from a man in his forties in good health and CMV-seronegative. The chain couples TRBV6-1 to TRBJ2-3; a weak D match, TRBD2 (5 bases). CDR3 sequence (DNA): TGTGCCAGCAAAAACGGGGTAACGACGCAGTATTTT. It is translated as CASKNGVTTQYF.